The 23 T cell receptor beta chains given below trace back to one sample, sequenced in a study of OX40 agonist ivuxolimab in advanced cancers. Measured with immunoSEQ multiplex PCR; TCRdb has only the in-frame clones, and not every one. The repertoire includes under 55,000 clones, 85% to 95% of them detected once, and over 20% sits in the top ten. Sequencing used CD4+ or CD8+ T cells sorted from blood, obtained in a trial of the OX40 agonist ivuxolimab. Receptors were obtained from an adult with an advanced solid tumor such as melanoma, head and neck, liver or kidney cancer.

V is TRBV7-3 and J is TRBJ2-1, with 8 bases aligning to TRBD1. This CDR3 contains 14 residues. J was trimmed by 6 bases and V by 5 bases; bases with no gene match: 6. Per germline, CDR1 SGHTA and CDR2 FQGTGA. For the CDR3, the DNA is TGTGCCAGCAGCCCACCGGGACAGGTCAATGAGCAGTTCTTC. Residues: CASSPPGQVNEQFF.

The rearrangement uses TRBV19 and TRBJ1-1; D unresolved. CDR1 and CDR2 (germline): LNHDA, SQIVND (reference sequence). The CDR3 covers 15 residues. The germline V and J ends were trimmed by 7 bases and 0 bases, with 15 bases remaining between them. DNA of the CDR3: TGTGCCAGTACTAACTTACGGGCCGTGAACACTGAAGCTTTCTTT. Its translation is CASTNLRAVNTEAFF.

In this sample, this clone turned up once. This chain links TRBV6-5 with TRBJ2-4; D gene uncertain. V dropped 5 bases and J dropped 0 bases, with 5 bases sitting between them. The CDR3 length is 13 residues. The germline CDR1 and CDR2 sequences are MNHEY and SVGAGI. The CDR3 DNA reads TGTGCCAGCAGTGGGGTAGCCAAAAACATTCAGTACTTC. This translates into CASSGVAKNIQYF.

This clone was found once. This chain connects TRBV5-1 to TRBJ1-2; D may be TRBD1 (5 bases). Trimming took 4 bases from V and 6 from J, leaving 19 bases between them. This CDR3 is built from 15 residues. In germline, CDR1 is SGHRS, CDR2 YFSETQ. The CDR3 reads CASSPRGRGVDGYTF. The DNA for the CDR3 is TGCGCCAGCAGCCCCAGAGGCCGGGGGGTTGATGGCTACACCTTC.

The V gene is TRBV28, the J gene TRBJ2-2; perhaps TRBD1 as D (6 bases). Germline loops: CDR1 MDHEN, CDR2 SYDVKM. The germline V and J ends were trimmed by 6 bases and 5 bases, with 13 bases remaining between them. This CDR3 has 14 amino acids. CDR3 protein: CASSPRTETGELFF. The CDR3 region has the DNA TGTGCCAGCAGCCCTAGGACAGAAACCGGGGAGCTGTTTTTT.

This clone was seen a handful of times. Other nucleotide sequences from this sample produce the same CDR3. The chain uses TRBV27 and TRBJ1-5; 7 bases map to TRBD1. The trim removed 5 bases at V and 0 bases at J, leaving 10 bases unmatched. The CDR3 length is 17 residues. Per germline, CDR1 MNHEY and CDR2 SMNVEV (reference sequence). The CDR3 bases are TGTGCCAGCAGTCGCCGAGGGGGCAGCTATAGCAATCAGCCCCAGCATTTT. Translated: CASSRRGGSYSNQPQHF.

The chain joins TRBV28 to TRBJ1-1, with TRBD1 as a possible D gene (5 bases). The CDR3 loop spans 16 amino acids. Trimming removed 5 bases from V and 1 base from J, with 17 bases in between. The germline gives CDR1 MDHEN, CDR2 SYDVKM. As DNA, the CDR3 is TGTGCCAGCAGTCCCACCACGGGACGGCAGAACACTGAAGCTTTCTTT. Its translation is CASSPTTGRQNTEAFF.

This chain uses TRBV6-5 with TRBJ2-7, with a tentative D call TRBD1 (6 bases). Per germline, CDR1 MNHEY and CDR2 SVGAGI. Between the trimmed V and J ends, which lost 3 bases and 2 bases, there was a span of 14 bases. The CDR3 has 15 amino acids. CDR3 region: CASSYSGTPAYEQYF. The CDR3 coding sequence is TGTGCCAGCAGTTATTCCGGGACACCTGCCTACGAGCAGTACTTC.

The chain uses TRBV4-3 and TRBJ2-3; 13 nucleotides agree with TRBD2. Germline lookup yields CDR1 LGHNA and CDR2 YSLEER. The CDR3 has 16 residues. V lost 5 bases to trimming and J lost 6 bases; unmatched junction nucleotides: 8. The CDR3 protein is CASSEGLAGRRDTQYF. CDR3 DNA: TGCGCCAGCAGCGAGGGACTAGCGGGAAGGAGGGATACGCAGTATTTT.

The CDR3 bases are TGTGCCAGCAGCCCTCGGACAGCCCAAGGAGAGACCCAGTACTTC. Translation: CASSPRTAQGETQYF. J is TRBJ2-5 and V is TRBV5-4; maybe TRBD1 (6 bases). There are 15 residues in the CDR3. V gave up 4 bases and J gave up 4 bases, with 17 bases separating them. Germline CDR1 is SGHNT and CDR2 is YYREEE (reference sequence).

V and J are TRBV6-5 and TRBJ2-1; no reliable D call. This CDR3 comprises 15 residues. Trimming pared 4 bases from V and 1 base from J, leaving 11 bases between. Per the germline V gene, CDR1 is MNHEY and CDR2 is SVGAGI. CDR3 nucleotides: TGTGCCAGCAGTTCACGCCCATCTTCCTACAATGAGCAGTTCTTC. Protein: CASSSRPSSYNEQFF.

V and J are TRBV19 and TRBJ2-1; possible D gene TRBD2, 6 bases. Germline CDR1 LNHDA, CDR2 SQIVND (reference sequence). The CDR3 runs to 21 residues. V dropped 4 bases and J dropped 0 bases, with 28 bases sitting between them. CDR3: CASSKSGQGLSDFGSYNEQFF. CDR3 in DNA: TGTGCCAGTAGTAAATCGGGCCAGGGACTTTCGGACTTCGGCTCCTACAATGAGCAGTTCTTC.

This clone has just a few counts. V gene TRBV13 combines with J gene TRBJ2-7; D gene ambiguous. Germline V gene sequence: CDR1 PRHDT, CDR2 FYEKMQ (reference sequence). Trimming pared 4 bases from V and 2 bases from J, leaving 3 bases between. This CDR3 contains 11 residues. This chain's CDR3 is CASSSTYEQYF. DNA of the CDR3: TGTGCCAGCAGCTCCACCTACGAGCAGTACTTC.

The chain employs TRBV19 and TRBJ2-7; a weak D match, TRBD1 (6 bases). This CDR3 spans 14 amino acids. Germline V gene sequence: CDR1 LNHDA, CDR2 SQIVND (reference sequence). The ends were cut back, 3 bases at V and 3 bases at J, with 12 bases in the middle. The CDR3 reads CASSISGQNYEQYF. The CDR3 DNA follows: TGTGCCAGTAGTATCTCCGGACAGAACTACGAGCAGTACTTC.

The V gene is TRBV11-2, the J gene TRBJ2-1; D might be TRBD1 or TRBD2, each matching 6 bases. The ends were cut back, 2 bases at V and 10 bases at J, with 24 bases in the middle. Per germline, CDR1 SGHAT and CDR2 FQNNGV. The CDR3 loop spans 17 amino acids. The CDR3 protein is CASSLMIVGGGSSEQFF. Here the CDR3 DNA reads TGTGCCAGCAGCTTAATGATAGTCGGGGGCGGATCCTCCGAGCAGTTCTTC.

The chain joins TRBV4-2 to TRBJ1-5, with D unclear. Trimming took 0 bases from V and 2 from J, leaving 14 bases between them. The CDR3 totals 17 residues. CDR1 and CDR2 (germline): LGHNA, YNFKEQ. CDR3 protein: CASSQEIWGNGNQPQHF. CDR3 coding DNA: TGTGCCAGCAGCCAAGAGATATGGGGAAACGGCAATCAGCCCCAGCATTTT.

The chain carries TRBV27 and TRBJ2-2, with D perhaps TRBD1 (6 bases). The CDR3 extends over 14 amino acids. The germline gives CDR1 MNHEY, CDR2 SMNVEV (reference sequence). Trimming took off 3 bases at V and 7 bases at J, with 12 bases between the two ends. CDR3 sequence: CASSFMGDIGELFF. CDR3 sequence (DNA): TGTGCCAGCAGTTTTATGGGGGACATCGGGGAGCTGTTTTTT.

The chain joins TRBV9 to TRBJ1-1, with TRBD1 as a possible D gene (5 bases). The CDR3 is made up of 15 amino acids. The ends were cut back, 5 bases at V and 3 bases at J, with 17 bases in the middle. The germline CDR1 and CDR2 sequences are SGDLS and YYNGEE. This chain's CDR3 is CASSVQGAWDTEAFF. CDR3 sequence (DNA): TGTGCCAGCAGTGTCCAAGGGGCTTGGGACACTGAAGCTTTCTTT.

This sequence joins TRBV9 and TRBJ2-7; a possible D gene is TRBD1 (6 bases). The V and J ends lost 3 bases and 7 bases respectively, with 14 bases between them. CDR1 is SGDLS and CDR2 is YYNGEE in the germline V gene. There are 13 residues in the CDR3. The CDR3 coding sequence is TGTGCCAGCAGCGCCGACAGGTCGCGAGAGCAGTACTTC. It yields the protein CASSADRSREQYF. The full variable domain, completed using reference TRBV9 and TRBJ2-7, is DSGVTQTPKHLITATGQRVTLRCSPRSGDLSVYWYQQSLDQGLQFLIQYYNGEERAKGNILERFSAQQFPDLHSELNLSSLELGDSALYFCASSADRSREQYFGPGTRLTVT.

Comments on this clone: A read error is possible here, since a much larger clone lies one base away. Other nucleotide sequences in the sample specify the same CDR3. The V and J genes are TRBV7-9 and TRBJ2-2; D gene unclear. In germline, CDR1 is SEHNR, CDR2 FQNEAQ (reference sequence). The CDR3 loop spans 11 amino acids. V lost 2 bases and J 5 bases, leaving 0 bases between the germline ends. The CDR3 spells CASSLTGELFF. In DNA, the CDR3 is TGTGCCAGCAGCTTAACCGGGGAGCTGTTTTTT.

The chain employs TRBV4-3 and TRBJ2-1; D remains unclear. The CDR3 runs to 15 residues. CDR1 and CDR2 from the germline V gene are LGHNA and YSLEER. Trimming pared 1 base from V and 0 bases from J, leaving 7 bases between. The CDR3 nucleotides are TGCGCCAGCAGCCAAGGGGAAAGCTCCTACAATGAGCAGTTCTTC. As protein: CASSQGESSYNEQFF.

This rearrangement joins TRBV28 to TRBJ1-1; TRBD1 might be the D (6 bases). CDR3 size: 17 residues. The germline V gene encodes CDR1 MDHEN and CDR2 SYDVKM. The V and J ends lost 5 bases and 0 bases respectively, with 19 bases between them. CDR3: CASSGEGGPIMNTEAFF. DNA of the CDR3: TGTGCCAGCAGTGGCGAGGGGGGGCCCATCATGAACACTGAAGCTTTCTTT.

The rearrangement joins TRBV27 to TRBJ2-2; D is unclear. Trimming pared 3 bases from V and 5 bases from J, leaving 7 bases between. Germline V gene lookup returns CDR1 MNHEY and CDR2 SMNVEV (reference sequence). The CDR3 runs to 13 residues. CDR3 region: CASSLRGTGELFF. The DNA for the CDR3 is TGTGCCAGCAGTTTGCGTGGTACCGGGGAGCTGTTTTTT.